One sample yielded the 23 T cell receptor beta chains listed below, sequenced in a study of blood T cells in healthy people across ages. Combining a sample-barcoded 5' primer with a J-beta primer mix, a second PCR ran for roughly 6 to 11 cycles. TCRdb ran MiXCR on the 5' RACE reads and lists one entry per CDR3 protein. The sample records 550,000 to 700,000 distinct CDR3 sequences, approximately 30% being singletons. Sequencing was performed on blood. The source of these receptors is a woman aged 70-85 years in good health.

This sequence joins TRBV4-3 and TRBJ1-1; D is unclear. V shed 0 bases and J shed 5 bases, with 7 bases lying between them. The CDR3 length is 13 residues. CDR1 is LGHNA, CDR2 YSLEER, per germline. For the CDR3, the DNA is TGCGCCAGCAGCCAAGAGTGGTTAACTGAAGCTTTCTTT. Its translation: CASSQEWLTEAFF.

This clonotype turned up a few times. At one end, the junction sequence differs from germline, possibly due to a read error. The rearrangement joins TRBV5-1 to TRBJ2-7; D possibly uses TRBD1 or TRBD2 (7 bases each). The CDR3 is 14 residues long. Germline-derived CDR1 and CDR2 are SGHRS and YFSETQ. This CDR3 is CAGSLGGGRYEQYF. As DNA, the CDR3 is TGCGCCGGCAGCTTGGGAGGGGGCCGTTACGAGCAGTACTTC.

This clonotype was recorded a few times. J is TRBJ1-1 and V is TRBV20-1, with D possibly matching TRBD1 (6 bases). Germline V gene sequence: CDR1 DFQATT, CDR2 SNEGSKA (reference sequence). The CDR3 sequence is 15 residues long. The V end lost 3 bases, the J end lost 5 bases, and 19 bases lay between the germline ends. The CDR3, as DNA: TGCAGTGCTAGGATGACGGGTGGGGGCGGAACTGAAGCTTTCTTT. Its translation is CSARMTGGGGTEAFF.

The chain uses TRBV24-1 and TRBJ2-5; either TRBD1 or TRBD2 may supply D (5 bases each). This CDR3 contains 15 residues. Trimming stripped 3 bases from V and 5 bases from J, with 15 bases between. Germline-derived CDR1 and CDR2 are KGHDR and SFDVKD. The DNA for the CDR3 is TGTGCCACCAGTGATCGACAGAGGGGCAGGGAGACCCAGTACTTC. It encodes CATSDRQRGRETQYF.

The chain is built from TRBV7-9 and TRBJ2-1; 7 bases fit TRBD2. Germline V CDR1 and CDR2: SEHNR, FQNEAQ (reference sequence). This CDR3 contains 16 residues. Germline trimming cut 5 bases from V and 8 bases from J; bases unmatched to any gene: 15. The CDR3 DNA is TGTGCCAGCAGCGATCGGCGGGCGGGAGTAATTCATGAGCAGTTCTTC. It specifies CASSDRRAGVIHEQFF.

The rearrangement uses TRBV20-1 and TRBJ2-5; TRBD2 matches 13 bases. Judging by the DNA end, TRBJ2-1 fits better; the J call may be wrong. The CDR3 has 18 residues. Germline-derived CDR1 and CDR2 are DFQATT and SNEGSKA (reference sequence). In nucleotides, the CDR3 is TGCAGTGCCCGGACTAGCGGGAGAGGGTCATCCGGGTACAATGAGCAGTTCTTC. Translated: CSARTSGRGSSGYNEQFF.

This clonotype was recorded many times. The rearrangement uses TRBV27 and TRBJ2-7; TRBD2 matches at 8 bases. V trimming: 7 bases; J trimming: 5 bases; junction bases outside the gene matches: 13. This CDR3 spans 15 amino acids. Per the germline V gene, CDR1 is MNHEY and CDR2 is SMNVEV (reference sequence). As DNA, the CDR3 is TGTGCCAGCAATCCGAACCCAGCGGGGGCCCACGAGCAGTACTTC. Its protein is CASNPNPAGAHEQYF.

The chain has TRBV13 and TRBJ2-3, with D possibly being TRBD2 (5 bases). CDR1 is PRHDT and CDR2 is FYEKMQ in the germline V gene (reference sequence). CDR3 length: 15 amino acids. V lost 5 bases to trimming and J lost 5 bases, with 17 bases between them. The CDR3 DNA follows: TGTGCCAGCAGCCGACCCGGGATCACACAAGATACGCAGTATTTT. This encodes CASSRPGITQDTQYF. The variable domain in full, completed from reference TRBV13 and TRBJ2-3, reads AAGVIQSPRHLIKEKRETATLKCYPIPRHDTVYWYQQGPGQDPQFLISFYEKMQSDKGSIPDRFSAQQFSDYHSELNMSSLELGDSALYFCASSRPGITQDTQYFGPGTRLTVL.

The chain links TRBV10-3 to TRBJ2-5; the match to TRBD1 covers 9 bases. V lost 4 bases to trimming and J lost 5 bases; unmatched junction nucleotides: 11. The CDR3 extends over 16 amino acids. The germline V gene has CDR1 ENHRY and CDR2 SYGVKD. CDR3 sequence: CAISGVIEGTGETQYF. In nucleotides, the CDR3 is TGTGCCATCAGTGGAGTAATAGAGGGGACAGGGGAGACCCAGTACTTC.

This clonotype turned up a few times. CDR3 residues: CASSTTSGWQETQYF. As DNA, the CDR3 is TGTGCCAGTAGTACAACATCAGGGTGGCAAGAGACCCAGTACTTC. The V and J genes are TRBV19 and TRBJ2-5, with D perhaps TRBD1 (5 bases). In germline, CDR1 is LNHDA, CDR2 SQIVND (reference sequence). This CDR3 comprises 15 residues. Trimming cost V 4 bases and J 2 bases, with 14 bases left between them.

The chain has TRBV11-2 and TRBJ1-1; 10 nucleotides line up with TRBD1. Unmatched junction bases numbered 16, after V lost 2 bases and J lost 4 bases. The length of the CDR3 is 19 residues. Germline V gene lookup returns CDR1 SGHAT and CDR2 FQNNGV. CDR3 region: CASSLKLGQGRVWGTEAFF. In DNA, the CDR3 is TGTGCCAGCAGCTTAAAATTGGGACAGGGGCGGGTCTGGGGCACTGAAGCTTTCTTT.

This clonotype was seen a few times. This chain joins TRBV20-1 and TRBJ1-4; 7 positions match TRBD1. Germline-derived CDR1 and CDR2 are DFQATT and SNEGSKA (reference sequence). This CDR3 comprises 15 residues. J was trimmed by 2 bases and V by 1 base; bases with no gene match: 4. DNA of the CDR3: TGCAGTGCTAGAGCCCAGACAGGGACTAATGAAAAACTGTTTTTT. Its protein is CSARAQTGTNEKLFF.

This clonotype was counted a few times. V gene TRBV12-3 or TRBV12-4 combines with J gene TRBJ1-2, with 9 bases that match TRBD1. The V and J ends lost 4 bases and 13 bases, in that order; junction bases with no gene match: 7. This CDR3 spans 12 amino acids. The CDR3 reads CASSSSGTGSTF. Written as DNA, the CDR3 is TGTGCCAGCAGTTCATCCGGGACAGGGAGCACCTTC.

Many counts were recorded for this clonotype. The chain links TRBV7-2 to TRBJ2-7; no definite D call. Germline values: CDR1 SGHTA, CDR2 FQGNSA. V dropped 6 bases and J dropped 0 bases, with 6 bases sitting between them. This CDR3 has 12 amino acids. The CDR3 DNA follows: TGTGCCAGCAGTTTAAACTCCTACGAGCAGTACTTC. It encodes CASSLNSYEQYF.

The chain links TRBV11-2 to TRBJ2-3; D remains ambiguous. The V end was cut by 2 bases, the J end by 6 bases, with 12 bases between. The CDR3 loop spans 14 amino acids. Germline V lookup: CDR1 SGHAT, CDR2 FQNNGV. The CDR3 nucleotides are TGTGCCAGCAGCTTAATACTGCAAATGGATACGCAGTATTTT. Residues: CASSLILQMDTQYF.

This clonotype turned up a few times. The V call is TRBV9, the J call TRBJ2-4; D might be TRBD1 (6 bases). The CDR3 loop spans 17 amino acids. Per germline, CDR1 SGDLS and CDR2 YYNGEE. V lost 4 bases and J 1 base, leaving 18 bases between the germline ends. The CDR3 DNA reads as TGTGCCAGCAGCCCTGGACAGTGGGTGTCGGCCAAAAACATTCAGTACTTC. Protein sequence: CASSPGQWVSAKNIQYF. The variable domain in full, with the rest retrieved from reference TRBV9 and TRBJ2-4, is DSGVTQTPKHLITATGQRVTLRCSPRSGDLSVYWYQQSLDQGLQFLIQYYNGEERAKGNILERFSAQQFPDLHSELNLSSLELGDSALYFCASSPGQWVSAKNIQYFGAGTRLSVL.

The gene calls are TRBV20-1 and TRBJ2-5, with D possibly TRBD2 on 6 matching bases. The CDR3 has 13 amino acids. Germline lookup yields CDR1 DFQATT and CDR2 SNEGSKA (reference sequence). CDR3 DNA: TGCAGCCTCCACCGGGGGACCCAAGAGACCCAGTACTTC. As protein: CSLHRGTQETQYF.

The chain links TRBV6-5 to TRBJ2-4; a weak D match, TRBD2 (6 bases). Germline loops: CDR1 MNHEY, CDR2 SVGAGI. This CDR3 spans 16 amino acids. With 6 bases removed from V and 6 bases from J, the gap between germline ends came to 21 bases. The CDR3 here is CASSPIGLFGGNIQYF. DNA for the CDR3: TGTGCCAGCAGCCCAATCGGTTTATTCGGGGGAAACATTCAGTACTTC.

A few counts support this clonotype. The junction shows a germline mismatch at one end, possibly a read error. The chain recombines TRBV12-3 or TRBV12-4 with TRBJ2-2; the match to TRBD1 covers 7 bases. This CDR3 region has 13 residues. DNA for the CDR3: TGTGCCAACAGTTTAAGGGGGCCCGGGGAGCTGTTTTTT. It yields the protein CANSLRGPGELFF.

This clonotype has only a few counts. The rearrangement joins TRBV18 to TRBJ1-4, with 7 nucleotides matching TRBD1. This CDR3 spans 17 amino acids. Trimming took 3 bases from V and 6 from J; bases not matched to a gene: 13. CDR1 and CDR2 (germline): KGHSH, LQKENI. Here the CDR3 reads CASSPLPTGARHEKLFF. Here the CDR3 DNA reads TGTGCCAGCTCACCTCTTCCTACAGGGGCGCGACATGAAAAACTGTTTTTT.

This clonotype occurred a few times. The chain employs TRBV7-9 and TRBJ1-2, with D possibly TRBD1 on 6 matching bases. Between the trimmed V and J ends, which lost 5 bases and 8 bases, there was a span of 18 bases. The germline gives CDR1 SEHNR, CDR2 FQNEAQ (reference sequence). The CDR3 totals 14 residues. The CDR3 here is CASSANQGGRGYTF. CDR3 bases: TGTGCCAGCAGCGCGAACCAAGGGGGGAGGGGCTACACCTTC.

This clonotype was found a few times. The junction and the germline gene differ at one end; a read error may be behind it. This chain uses TRBV7-2 with TRBJ1-5; D is ambiguous. The CDR3 covers 13 residues. Germline V gene lookup returns CDR1 SGHTA and CDR2 FQGNSA. The CDR3 DNA sequence: TGTGCCGGCAGCTTATATCAAAGTCAGCCCCAGCATTTT. Its protein product is CAGSLYQSQPQHF. Filled out from reference TRBV7-2 and TRBJ1-5, the complete variable domain reads GAGVSQSPSNKVTEKGKDVELRCDPISGHTALYWYRQSLGQGLEFLIYFQGNSAPDKSGLPSDRFSAERTGGSVSTLTIQRTQQEDSAVYLCAGSLYQSQPQHFGDGTRLSIL.

The chain joins TRBV29-1 to TRBJ1-3, with 7 bases that match TRBD1. CDR3 length: 14 residues. CDR1 SQVTM and CDR2 ANQGSEA come from the germline V gene. Trimming at V came to 4 bases and at J to 0 bases, leaving 3 bases not matched to a gene. The CDR3 DNA reads TGCAGCGTTGGGGACAGCAGCTCTGGAAACACCATATATTTT. Its protein is CSVGDSSSGNTIYF.